This T cell receptor (beta chain) is drawn from a study of blood T cell repertoires in COVID-19. Study as a whole: PBMCs, B-cell-depleted T cells, or T cells provided the cDNA or gDNA that made up the material.

Germline lookup yields CDR1 ENHRY and CDR2 SYGVKD. Germline trimming cut 4 bases from V and 4 bases from J; bases unmatched to any gene: 9. The length of the CDR3 is 16 residues. Per the authors' pipeline: Amplification from reference gene primers served as the basis for estimated nucleated cell counts. Here immunoSEQ multiplex PCR was the method, and the copy in TCRdb shows in-frame clones only, minus some. V and J calls and clone size are those listed in that table; D and trimming were worked out from the DNA. The sample consists of 150,000 to 200,000 clones, around four fifths of them appearing once.

The origin of this receptor is a woman aged 25 to 39 with acute or convalescent COVID-19. This sequence joins TRBV10-3 and TRBJ2-5, with 10 bases fitting TRBD1. Sequencing was performed on peripheral blood. This CDR3 reads CAISATGTGAGETQYF. Written as DNA, the CDR3 is TGTGCCATCAGTGCGACCGGGACAGGGGCCGGAGAGACCCAGTACTTC.